These 13 T cell receptor beta chains share one sample of origin, sequenced in a study of Ad26.COV2.S vaccination and SARS-CoV-2 variants. Libraries were prepared by immunoSEQ multiplex PCR; TCRdb keeps only in-frame clonotypes and omits some of them. Found here are around 450,000 clones, around 90% of them singletons; the top ten hold 12%. Treatment given: some 20 received Ad26.COV2.S at low or high dose, single or two shots; five or six received placebo; per-sample allocation not given. Sampling took place 63 days after the first vaccine or placebo injection. Sequenced here: peripheral blood, sampled in a trial of Ad26.COV2.S vaccine versus placebo. The source is a person between 18 and 59 years old who received the Ad26.COV2.S COVID-19 vaccine or a placebo.

The CDR3 sequence is CASSLVQGVDEQYF. The CDR3 DNA is TGTGCCAGCAGCTTGGTACAGGGGGTCGACGAGCAGTACTTC. The V gene is TRBV5-5, the J gene TRBJ2-7, with 8 bases identical to TRBD1. The CDR3 spans 14 residues. Germline values: CDR1 SGHKS, CDR2 YYEKEE (reference sequence). The trim removed 0 bases at V and 5 bases at J, leaving 4 bases unmatched.

The CDR3 region has the DNA TGCGCCAGCAGCCAAGATGAAGATACGCAGTATTTT. Its translation: CASSQDEDTQYF. This chain joins TRBV4-1 and TRBJ2-3; no clear D gene. V dropped 0 bases and J dropped 5 bases, with 3 bases sitting between them. This CDR3 contains 12 residues. Per germline, CDR1 MGHRA and CDR2 YSYEKL.

This chain uses TRBV28 with TRBJ1-2; a possible D gene is TRBD1 (5 bases). V was clipped by 2 bases and J by 8 bases, with 9 bases between them. CDR3 size: 12 residues. From germline, CDR1 is MDHEN and CDR2 SYDVKM. The CDR3 loop reads CASSLPGGGYTF. The CDR3 coding sequence is TGTGCCAGCAGTTTACCTGGGGGGGGCTACACCTTC.

V gene TRBV7-8 combines with J gene TRBJ2-6, with D possibly matching TRBD2 (6 bases). Germline V CDR1 and CDR2: SGHVS, FQNEAQ. The CDR3 is 19 residues long. Trimming shortened V by 6 bases and J by 0 bases, and 21 bases separated the two germline ends. CDR3 in amino acids: CASRGGRVGLSSGANVLTF. The DNA for the CDR3 is TGTGCCAGCAGGGGAGGAAGGGTGGGGTTGAGCTCTGGGGCCAACGTCCTGACTTTC.

The chain joins TRBV2 to TRBJ2-2; TRBD2 matches at 7 bases. This CDR3 is 12 amino acids long. V shed 8 bases and J 3 bases; nucleotides not matched to a gene: 0. Per germline, CDR1 SNHLY and CDR2 FYNNEI. The CDR3, as DNA: TGTGCCAGCGCGGGGGACACCGGGGAGCTGTTTTTT. Protein: CASAGDTGELFF.

In its sample, this clone was seen once. This chain uses TRBV5-1 with TRBJ2-3; no reliable D call. Between the trimmed V and J ends, which lost 0 bases and 2 bases, there was a span of 10 bases. The CDR3 consists of 15 residues. Germline CDR1 reads SGHRS; CDR2 reads YFSETQ. The CDR3 nucleotides read TGCGCCAGCAGCTTGGCAGGCTGGTCCACAGATACGCAGTATTTT. It specifies CASSLAGWSTDTQYF.

The table lists this clone with a few counts. The CDR3: CASSYRALRSYEQYF. In DNA, the CDR3 is TGTGCCAGCAGTTACCGTGCGCTACGCTCCTACGAGCAGTACTTC. The V and J genes are TRBV2 and TRBJ2-7; D remains unclear. Trimming cost V 5 bases and J 0 bases, with 14 bases left between them. The CDR3 runs to 15 residues. Germline CDR1 is SNHLY and CDR2 is FYNNEI.

V is TRBV5-4 and J is TRBJ2-5; TRBD2 agrees at 7 bases. Germline V gene sequence: CDR1 SGHNT, CDR2 YYREEE (reference sequence). The CDR3 spans 15 residues. Trimming at V came to 1 base and at J to 2 bases, leaving 5 bases not matched to a gene. DNA of the CDR3: TGTGCCAGCAGCTTGATTGGGCGGGGGCAAGAGACCCAGTACTTC. Translating it yields CASSLIGRGQETQYF.

This chain uses TRBV24-1 with TRBJ1-1, with a tentative D call TRBD1 (5 bases). The CDR3 sequence is 14 residues long. Germline V gene data show CDR1 as KGHDR and CDR2 as SFDVKD. The V gene lost 4 bases and the J gene lost 3 bases, with 11 bases spanning the gap. The CDR3 sequence: CATSEAGGDTEAFF. CDR3 coding DNA: TGTGCCACCAGTGAGGCAGGAGGGGACACTGAAGCTTTCTTT.

The chain joins TRBV4-3 to TRBJ2-1; TRBD1 aligns across 8 bases. There are 17 residues in the CDR3. Germline V gene lookup returns CDR1 LGHNA and CDR2 YSLEER. V lost 0 bases, J lost 3 bases, and 7 bases stayed unmatched. The CDR3 bases are TGCGCCAGCAGCCAAGATCGTGCAGGGGGCCTCTACAATGAGCAGTTCTTC. It translates to CASSQDRAGGLYNEQFF.

With regard to this clone: Different DNA sequences within this sample yield the same CDR3. The chain uses TRBV5-4 and TRBJ2-7; D remains ambiguous. The germline V and J ends were trimmed by 2 bases and 0 bases, with 6 bases remaining between them. Germline V gene data show CDR1 as SGHNT and CDR2 as YYREEE (reference sequence). The CDR3 consists of 13 residues. Written as DNA, the CDR3 is TGTGCCAGCAGCTTCGGTAGCTCCTACGAGCAGTACTTC. This translates into CASSFGSSYEQYF.

V is TRBV18 and J is TRBJ2-7; TRBD2 is a possible D gene (6 bases). With 3 bases removed from V and 2 bases from J, the gap between germline ends came to 8 bases. CDR3 length: 13 residues. CDR1 and CDR2 from the germline V gene are KGHSH and LQKENI. The CDR3 region has the DNA TGTGCCAGCTCACCGGCGGGGCCCTACGAGCAGTACTTC. Amino acid sequence: CASSPAGPYEQYF.

The rearrangement links TRBV14 to TRBJ2-2; D is undetermined. The ends were cut back, 1 base at V and 7 bases at J, with 4 bases in the middle. CDR3 length: 12 residues. Germline CDR1 is SGHDN and CDR2 is FVKESK. This CDR3 reads CASSQVIGELFF. DNA of the CDR3: TGTGCCAGCAGCCAAGTTATCGGGGAGCTGTTTTTT.